This is a list of T cell receptor beta chains from one sample in a study of CD8 T cells in Susac syndrome. MiXCR, run by TCRdb on the immunoSEQ multiplex PCR reads, gives a single entry per CDR3 protein. The repertoire holds about 200,000 distinct CDR3 sequences, nearly 95% seen once, with 0.093% in the top ten. Material for sequencing was CD4+ T cells from PBMCs. Every receptor here comes from a human donor with multiple sclerosis. CDR3s include the opening cysteine and the closing phenylalanine or tryptophan. The order of the fields is CDR3 DNA, CDR3 protein, J gene, V gene, D gene, clone size. A D gene is named only where the DNA matches it firmly. Part of the rows lack a size; the others show once, few, many or a class for expanded clones.

TGCAGTGCTATACTAGCTGGCTTGGCTCGGGGTGAGCAGTTCTTC CSAILAGLARGEQFF TRBJ2-1 TRBV20-1 - -
TGCAGTGCGTCCGGACAGGGACGAGATACGCAGTATTTT CSASGQGRDTQYF TRBJ2-3 TRBV20-1 TRBD1 -
TGTGCCTGGAGTATTGGAGGGGTAGGGAACACTGAAGCTTTCTTT CAWSIGGVGNTEAFF TRBJ1-1 TRBV30 - -
TGTGCCAGCAGTCCCTGGACTAGCGGGAGGTTGGAGACCCAGTACTTC CASSPWTSGRLETQYF TRBJ2-5 TRBV14 TRBD2 once
TGTGCCAGCAGATCGGGGAGCTATGGCTACACCTTC CASRSGSYGYTF TRBJ1-2 TRBV3-1 - -
TGTGCCTGGAGGATCAGGGGACTATATAATTCACCCCTCCACTTT CAWRIRGLYNSPLHF TRBJ1-6 TRBV30 - -
TGTGCCAGCAGCATCACAGCCGCTTCACCCCTCCACTTT CASSITAASPLHF TRBJ1-6 TRBV7-3 - -
TGTGCCAGCGACAGTCCCCCCAATGAAAAACTGTTTTTT CASDSPPNEKLFF TRBJ1-4 TRBV6-2/TRBV6-3 - -
TGTGCCACCAGTGTGGGTAGTAGCTCCTACAATGAGCAGTTCTTC CATSVGSSSYNEQFF TRBJ2-1 TRBV24-1 - -
TGCAGTGCTACAGATCGCGGGGATCCCGGGGAGCTGTTTTTT CSATDRGDPGELFF TRBJ2-2 TRBV20-1 - -
TGTGCCAGCAGCGTCCAGGGGAACTATGGCTACACCTTC CASSVQGNYGYTF TRBJ1-2 TRBV9 - -
TGCGCCAGCAGCTTGGGGCAGGGGGCCAAGGAGCAGTACTTC CASSLGQGAKEQYF TRBJ2-7 TRBV5-1 TRBD1 -
TGTGCCAGTAGACTCCACGAGAGTGCTCAGCCCCAGCATTTT CASRLHESAQPQHF TRBJ1-5 TRBV19 - -
TGTGCCAGACAAAGGCTAGCGGGAGTTGATGAGCAGTTCTTC CARQRLAGVDEQFF TRBJ2-1 TRBV2 TRBD2 -
TGCAGCGTTGAGCGGGGCAGGGCTAGCTATGGCTACACCTTC CSVERGRASYGYTF TRBJ1-2 TRBV29-1 - -
TGCAGTGCTAGAGGGGGAGGGGGCAGCAATCAGCCCCAGCATTTT CSARGGGGSNQPQHF TRBJ1-5 TRBV20-1 TRBD1 -
TGCAGTGCTGGACAGGGCCGTCAGCCCCAGCATTTT CSAGQGRQPQHF TRBJ1-5 TRBV20-1 TRBD1 -
TGCAGTGCGGCTCCTGGGGTGGGCGCGAGCAATCAGCCCCAGCATTTT CSAAPGVGASNQPQHF TRBJ1-5 TRBV20-1 - -
TGTGCCACCAGTGATACTTCTAGCGGGCAAGAGACCCAGTACTTC CATSDTSSGQETQYF TRBJ2-5 TRBV24-1 TRBD2 once
TGTGCCACCAGTGGCGGGGCCTCCTACGAGCAGTACTTC CATSGGASYEQYF TRBJ2-7 TRBV24-1 - -
TGCGCCAGCAGCTTGAGGGCCCCGACGGAGACCCAGTACTTC CASSLRAPTETQYF TRBJ2-5 TRBV5-1 - -
TGCGCCAGCAGCTTGGACCAGGGTCTTGGGGAGCTGTTTTTT CASSLDQGLGELFF TRBJ2-2 TRBV5-1 - -
TGCAGTGCTAGGAAGAGCACAGATACGCAGTATTTT CSARKSTDTQYF TRBJ2-3 TRBV20-1 - -
TGTGCCAGCAGCCAAAGGGGGTCCTCACCCCTCCACTTT CASSQRGSSPLHF TRBJ1-6 TRBV3-1 - -
TGTGCCAGCAGCATCAGGACTAGCGGGAGGTCGGGGGAGCAGTACTTC CASSIRTSGRSGEQYF TRBJ2-7 TRBV7-6 TRBD2 -
TGTGCCAGCAGTTTACTGACGGAGGGTGAAGCTTTCTTT CASSLLTEGEAFF TRBJ1-1 TRBV27 - -
TGCAGTGCTTACACTATTCCTGAAGCTTTCTTT CSAYTIPEAFF TRBJ1-1 TRBV20-1 - -
TGTGCCAGCAGTTTCCGGAGGGACAGGGGAGATACGCAGTATTTT CASSFRRDRGDTQYF TRBJ2-3 TRBV27 TRBD1 -
TGCGCCAGCAGCTTAGGCGCGGGCGGACACTCTGAGCAGTTCTTC CASSLGAGGHSEQFF TRBJ2-1 TRBV5-1 - -
TGCAGTGCTACAACAGGGGCAGAGACCCAGTACTTC CSATTGAETQYF TRBJ2-5 TRBV20-1 TRBD1 -
TGTGCCAGCAGTGACTTAAGCGGGGGCGGGAACACCGGGGAGCTGTTTTTT CASSDLSGGGNTGELFF TRBJ2-2 TRBV6-4 TRBD2 -
TGCAGTGCTAGAGATTTAGGCAGGGCGGAGACCCAGTACTTC CSARDLGRAETQYF TRBJ2-5 TRBV20-1 - -
TGTGCCACCAGTGACCCCACATGGGGAGAGACCCAGTACTTC CATSDPTWGETQYF TRBJ2-5 TRBV24-1 - -
TGTGCCAGCAGCCATTCAGCAGGGAACATTCAGTACTTC CASSHSAGNIQYF TRBJ2-4 TRBV3-1 - -
TGTGCCATCAGTGACGGCGCTAGCGAGGACGAGCAGTACTTC CAISDGASEDEQYF TRBJ2-7 TRBV10-3 - -
TGTGCCAGCAGCTTAGCGCTGCAGGGCCACGAGCAGTACTTC CASSLALQGHEQYF TRBJ2-7 TRBV7-2 - -
TGTGCCAGCAGCTTGATTCTGGGGCCGCCAAGTCGTGAGACCCAGTACTTC CASSLILGPPSRETQYF TRBJ2-5 TRBV5-6 - once
TGCAGTGCTGAGGGACTAGGCACAGATACGCAGTATTTT CSAEGLGTDTQYF TRBJ2-3 TRBV20-1 TRBD2 -
TGCAGTGCTAGACGGCTTAGCGGGAGCGGCGAGCAGTACTTC CSARRLSGSGEQYF TRBJ2-7 TRBV20-1 TRBD2 -
TGTGCCAGCAGCGTCCCAGGAAACACCATATATTTT CASSVPGNTIYF TRBJ1-3 TRBV9 - -
TGCAGTGGAAGTCCCTCCTACAATGAGCAGTTCTTC CSGSPSYNEQFF TRBJ2-1 TRBV20-1 - -
TGTGCCACCAGCAGAGATCATAGTAGCAATCAGCCCCAGCATTTT CATSRDHSSNQPQHF TRBJ1-5 TRBV15 - once
TGTGCCAGCAGCCAACGGGACATGGGACACGCCGGGGAGCTGTTTTTT CASSQRDMGHAGELFF TRBJ2-2 TRBV7-8 - -
TGCAGTGCTAGTCGGCCGGGACAGGGGGATGGCTACACCTTC CSASRPGQGDGYTF TRBJ1-2 TRBV20-1 TRBD1 -
TGTGCCTGGAGTATGGGTAGGCCCTACGAGCAGTACTTC CAWSMGRPYEQYF TRBJ2-7 TRBV30 - -
TGTGCCAGCAGTCCGGGTGTCTCTGGCTACACCTTC CASSPGVSGYTF TRBJ1-2 TRBV28 - -
TGTGCCAGCAGCTTATTCATGGGGCCCAAGGCCACTGAAGCTTTCTTT CASSLFMGPKATEAFF TRBJ1-1 TRBV7-2 - -
TGTGCCAGCAGCCAAGAATCGGGGGGCACTGAAGCTTTCTTT CASSQESGGTEAFF TRBJ1-1 TRBV14 - -
TGCAGTGCTACACTAGACCAAGAGACCCAGTACTTC CSATLDQETQYF TRBJ2-5 TRBV20-1 - -
TGTGCCAGCAGGCCCTCGGGGGGTGCTACGGATACGCAGTATTTT CASRPSGGATDTQYF TRBJ2-3 TRBV12-3/TRBV12-4 TRBD2 -
TGCAGTGCTAGAGACCGGGACGCCGAGCAGTACTTC CSARDRDAEQYF TRBJ2-7 TRBV20-1 - -
TGTGCCAGCAGCATATACAGGCGGGGTGAGCAGTTCTTC CASSIYRRGEQFF TRBJ2-1 TRBV11-2 - -
TGTGCCAGCAGCCCCATATGGGGGGACCACCAAGAGACCCAGTACTTC CASSPIWGDHQETQYF TRBJ2-5 TRBV14 - -
TGCAGCGTTATACAGGGGGGCCAAGGACAGCCCCAGCATTTT CSVIQGGQGQPQHF TRBJ1-5 TRBV29-1 TRBD1 -